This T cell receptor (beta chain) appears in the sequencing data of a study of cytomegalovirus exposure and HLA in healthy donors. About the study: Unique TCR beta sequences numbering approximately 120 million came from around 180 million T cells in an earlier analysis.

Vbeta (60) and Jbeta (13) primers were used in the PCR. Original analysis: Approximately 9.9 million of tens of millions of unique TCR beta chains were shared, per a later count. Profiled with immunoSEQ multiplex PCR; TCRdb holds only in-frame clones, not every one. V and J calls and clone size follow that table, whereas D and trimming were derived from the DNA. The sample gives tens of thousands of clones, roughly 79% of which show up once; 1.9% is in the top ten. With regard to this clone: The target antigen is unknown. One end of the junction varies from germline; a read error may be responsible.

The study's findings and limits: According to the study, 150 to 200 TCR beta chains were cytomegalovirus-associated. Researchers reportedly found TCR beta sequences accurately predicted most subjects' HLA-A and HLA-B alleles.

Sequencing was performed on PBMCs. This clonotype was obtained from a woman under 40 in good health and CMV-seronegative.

The CDR3 nucleotides are TGTGCCAGCAGCCCCGCGGAGGGTGAGGAGTTCTTC. Residues: CASSPAEGEEFF. The chain recombines TRBV7-9 with TRBJ2-1; tentative D call: TRBD2 (6 bases). Germline-derived CDR1 and CDR2 are SEHNR and FQNEAQ (reference sequence). This CDR3 has 12 residues.